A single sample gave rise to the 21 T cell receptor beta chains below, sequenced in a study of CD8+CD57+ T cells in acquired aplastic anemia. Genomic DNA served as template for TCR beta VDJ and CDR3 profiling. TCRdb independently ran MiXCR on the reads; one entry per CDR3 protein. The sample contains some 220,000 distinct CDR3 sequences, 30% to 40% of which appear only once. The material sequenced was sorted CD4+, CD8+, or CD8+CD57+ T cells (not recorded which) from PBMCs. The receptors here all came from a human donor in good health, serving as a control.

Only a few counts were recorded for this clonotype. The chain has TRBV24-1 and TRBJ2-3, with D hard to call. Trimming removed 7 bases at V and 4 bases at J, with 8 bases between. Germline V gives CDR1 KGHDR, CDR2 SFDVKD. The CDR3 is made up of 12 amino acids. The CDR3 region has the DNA TGTGCCACCAGGGATCTAGCAGATACGCAGTATTTT. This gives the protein CATRDLADTQYF.

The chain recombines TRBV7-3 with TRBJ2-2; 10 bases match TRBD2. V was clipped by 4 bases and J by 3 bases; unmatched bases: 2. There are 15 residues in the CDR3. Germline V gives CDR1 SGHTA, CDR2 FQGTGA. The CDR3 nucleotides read TGTGCCAGCAGCTCCGGACTAGCGGACACCGGGGAGCTGTTTTTT. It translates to CASSSGLADTGELFF.

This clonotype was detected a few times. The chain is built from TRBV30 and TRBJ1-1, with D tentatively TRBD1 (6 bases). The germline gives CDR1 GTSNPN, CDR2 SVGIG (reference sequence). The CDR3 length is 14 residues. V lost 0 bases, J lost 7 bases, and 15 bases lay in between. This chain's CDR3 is CAWSVLGGHIEAFF. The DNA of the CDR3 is TGTGCCTGGAGTGTACTCGGGGGCCACATTGAAGCTTTCTTT.

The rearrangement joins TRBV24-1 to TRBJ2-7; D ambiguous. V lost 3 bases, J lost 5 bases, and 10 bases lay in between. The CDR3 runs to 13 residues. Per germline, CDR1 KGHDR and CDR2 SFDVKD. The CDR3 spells CATSDGYKDEQYF. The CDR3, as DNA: TGTGCCACCAGTGATGGATACAAGGACGAGCAGTACTTC.

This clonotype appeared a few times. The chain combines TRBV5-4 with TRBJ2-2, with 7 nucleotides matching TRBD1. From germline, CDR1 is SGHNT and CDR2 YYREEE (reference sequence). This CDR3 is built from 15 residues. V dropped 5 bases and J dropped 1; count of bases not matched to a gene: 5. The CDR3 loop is CASSHRQGNTGELFF. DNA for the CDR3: TGTGCCAGCAGTCATAGACAGGGGAACACCGGGGAGCTGTTTTTT.

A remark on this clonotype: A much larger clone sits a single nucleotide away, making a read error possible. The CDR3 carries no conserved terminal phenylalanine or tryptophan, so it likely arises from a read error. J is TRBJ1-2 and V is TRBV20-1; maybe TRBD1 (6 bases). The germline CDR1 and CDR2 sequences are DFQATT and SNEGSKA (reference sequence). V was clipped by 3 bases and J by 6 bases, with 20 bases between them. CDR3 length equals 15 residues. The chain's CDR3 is CSASHPGGGSNGYTL. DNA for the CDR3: TGCAGTGCTAGCCACCCCGGAGGGGGGAGTAATGGCTACACCTTG.

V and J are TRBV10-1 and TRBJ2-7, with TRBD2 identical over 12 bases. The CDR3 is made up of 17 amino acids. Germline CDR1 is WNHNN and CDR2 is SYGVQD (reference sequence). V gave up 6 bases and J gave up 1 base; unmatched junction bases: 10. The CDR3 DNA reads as TGCGCCAGCAGCTTGTTGGCTAGCGGGGGGGGGTCCTACGAGCAGTACTTC. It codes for CASSLLASGGGSYEQYF.

The CDR3 DNA reads as TGCAGCGTTGAGCAGAACACTGAAGCTTTCTTT. Its protein product is CSVEQNTEAFF. The rearrangement joins TRBV29-1 to TRBJ1-1; D call uncertain. Germline V gene lookup returns CDR1 SQVTM and CDR2 ANQGSEA. The CDR3 sequence is 11 residues long. Trimming shortened V by 3 bases and J by 1 base, and 3 bases separated the two germline ends.

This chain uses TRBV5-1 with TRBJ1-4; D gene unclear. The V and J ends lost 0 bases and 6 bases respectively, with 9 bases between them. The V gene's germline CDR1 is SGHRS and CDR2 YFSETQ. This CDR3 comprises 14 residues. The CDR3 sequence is CASSLDRFDEKLFF. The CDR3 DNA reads TGCGCCAGCAGCTTGGACCGGTTTGATGAAAAACTGTTTTTT.

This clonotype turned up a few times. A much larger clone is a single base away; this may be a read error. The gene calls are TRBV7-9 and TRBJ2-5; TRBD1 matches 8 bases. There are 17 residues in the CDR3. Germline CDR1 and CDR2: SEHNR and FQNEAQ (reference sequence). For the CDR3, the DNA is TGTGTCAGCAGCCCCAAGGGCCAGGGGGCGGACGGAGAGACCCAGTACTTC. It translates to CVSSPKGQGADGETQYF. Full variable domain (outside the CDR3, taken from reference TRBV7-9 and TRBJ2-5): DTGVSQNPRHKITKRGQNVTFRCDPISEHNRLYWYRQTLGQGPEFLTYFQNEAQLEKSRLLSDRFSAERPKGSFSTLEIQRTEQGDSAMYLCVSSPKGQGADGETQYFGPGTRLLVL.

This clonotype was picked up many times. This chain's CDR3 is CASSRDSPFSYEQYF. The CDR3 coding sequence is TGTGCCAGCAGCAGGGACAGTCCTTTCTCCTACGAGCAGTACTTC. This sequence joins TRBV6-1 and TRBJ2-7; 7 nucleotides agree with TRBD1. V was pared by 6 bases and J by 0 bases, with 8 bases of the junction left unmatched. Germline-derived CDR1 and CDR2 are MNHNS and SASEGT. The CDR3 sequence is 15 residues long.

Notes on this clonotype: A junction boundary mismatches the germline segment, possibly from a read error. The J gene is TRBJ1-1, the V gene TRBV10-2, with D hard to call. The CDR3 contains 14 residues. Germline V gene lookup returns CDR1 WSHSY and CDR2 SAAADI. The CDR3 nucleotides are TGCGCCAGCGGTGATTTTTTTATGAACACTGAAGCTTTCTTT. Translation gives CASGDFFMNTEAFF.

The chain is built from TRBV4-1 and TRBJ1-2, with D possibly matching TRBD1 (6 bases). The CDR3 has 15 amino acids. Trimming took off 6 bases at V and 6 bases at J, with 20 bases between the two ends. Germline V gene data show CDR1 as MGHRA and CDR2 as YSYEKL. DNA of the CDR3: TGCGCCAGCAGTTTAACCGGGACACTAATGGATGGCTACACCTTC. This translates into CASSLTGTLMDGYTF.

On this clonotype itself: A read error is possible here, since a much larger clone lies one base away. CDR3: CASSLTGGDSYEQYF. Here the CDR3 DNA reads TGTGCCAGCAGCTTAACTGGCGGCGATTCCTACGAGCAGTACTTC. This chain connects TRBV13 to TRBJ2-7; D unclear. The CDR3 has 15 amino acids. CDR1 and CDR2 (germline): PRHDT, FYEKMQ (reference sequence). V was clipped by 2 bases and J by 1 base, with 12 bases between them.

Here the CDR3 DNA reads TGTGCCAGCAGTTCCCCCGCACAGGGGTTGAATACGCAGTATTTT. As protein: CASSSPAQGLNTQYF. This rearrangement joins TRBV6-5 to TRBJ2-3, with 7 bases aligning to TRBD1. CDR1 is MNHEY, CDR2 SVGAGI, per germline. This CDR3 contains 15 residues. After removal of 4 bases from V and 7 bases from J, the junction contained 11 bases not matched to a gene.

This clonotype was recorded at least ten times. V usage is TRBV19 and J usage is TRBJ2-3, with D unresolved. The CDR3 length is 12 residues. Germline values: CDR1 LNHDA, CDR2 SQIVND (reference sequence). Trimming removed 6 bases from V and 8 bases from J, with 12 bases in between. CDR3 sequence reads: CASSLKQGTQYF. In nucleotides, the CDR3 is TGTGCCAGTAGCCTAAAACAAGGTACGCAGTATTTT.

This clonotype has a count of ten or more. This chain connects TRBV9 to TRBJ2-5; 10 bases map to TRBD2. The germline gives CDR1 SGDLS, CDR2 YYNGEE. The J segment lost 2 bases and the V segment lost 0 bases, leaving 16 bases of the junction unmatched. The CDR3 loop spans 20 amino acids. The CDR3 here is CASSVGRLAGPSWAQETQYF. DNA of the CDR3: TGTGCCAGCAGCGTAGGTCGACTAGCGGGTCCTTCTTGGGCGCAAGAGACCCAGTACTTC.

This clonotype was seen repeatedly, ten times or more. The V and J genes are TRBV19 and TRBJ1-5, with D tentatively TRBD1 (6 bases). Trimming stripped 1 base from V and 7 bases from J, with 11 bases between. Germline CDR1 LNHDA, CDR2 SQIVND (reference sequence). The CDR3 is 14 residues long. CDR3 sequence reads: CASSIGGAGQPQHF. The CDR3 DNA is TGTGCCAGTAGTATAGGGGGGGCTGGGCAGCCCCAGCATTTT.

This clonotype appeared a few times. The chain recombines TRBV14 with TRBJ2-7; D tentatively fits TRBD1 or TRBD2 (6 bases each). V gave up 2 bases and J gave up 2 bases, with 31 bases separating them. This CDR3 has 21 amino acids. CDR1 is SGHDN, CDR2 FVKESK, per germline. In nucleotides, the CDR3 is TGTGCCAGCAGCCAAAACCGTACAGGGCCGAACAGACTAGGATTCGCCTACGAGCAGTACTTC. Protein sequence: CASSQNRTGPNRLGFAYEQYF.

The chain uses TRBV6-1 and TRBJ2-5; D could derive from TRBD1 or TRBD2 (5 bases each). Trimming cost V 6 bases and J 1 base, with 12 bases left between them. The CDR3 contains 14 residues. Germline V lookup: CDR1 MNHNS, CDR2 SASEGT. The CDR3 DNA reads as TGTGCCAGCAGCGTTACCGGGACCCAAGAGACCCAGTACTTC. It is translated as CASSVTGTQETQYF.

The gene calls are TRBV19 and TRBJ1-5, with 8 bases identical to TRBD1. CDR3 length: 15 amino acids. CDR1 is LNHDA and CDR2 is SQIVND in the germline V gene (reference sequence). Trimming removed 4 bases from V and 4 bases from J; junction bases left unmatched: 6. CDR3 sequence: CASSTGGEWNQPQHF. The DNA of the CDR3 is TGTGCCAGTAGTACAGGGGGCGAATGGAATCAGCCCCAGCATTTT.